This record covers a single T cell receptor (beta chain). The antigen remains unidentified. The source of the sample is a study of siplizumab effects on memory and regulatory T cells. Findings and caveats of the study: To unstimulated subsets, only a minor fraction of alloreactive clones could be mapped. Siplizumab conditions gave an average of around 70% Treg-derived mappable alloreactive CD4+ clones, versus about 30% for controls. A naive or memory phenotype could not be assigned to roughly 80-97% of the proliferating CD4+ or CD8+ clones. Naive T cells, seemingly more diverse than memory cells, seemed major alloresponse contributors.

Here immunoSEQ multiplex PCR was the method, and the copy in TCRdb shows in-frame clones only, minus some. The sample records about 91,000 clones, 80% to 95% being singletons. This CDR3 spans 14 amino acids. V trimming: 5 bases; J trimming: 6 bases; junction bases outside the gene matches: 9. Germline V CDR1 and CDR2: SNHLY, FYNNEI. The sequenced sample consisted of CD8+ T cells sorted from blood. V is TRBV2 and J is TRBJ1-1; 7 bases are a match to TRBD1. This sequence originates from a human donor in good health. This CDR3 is CASSPRGEFPEAFF. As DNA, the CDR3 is TGTGCCAGCAGTCCCAGGGGGGAATTCCCTGAAGCTTTCTTT.